This TCR beta chain was captured by sequencing in a study of blood T cells in healthy people across ages. Through a sample-barcoded 5' primer and a J-beta primer mix, a second PCR was run for roughly 6 to 12 cycles. TCRdb processed the 5' RACE reads anew with MiXCR; each CDR3 protein has one entry. The profile shows around 780,000 distinct CDR3 sequences, 56% of them singletons. V trimming: 3 bases; J trimming: 5 bases; junction bases outside the gene matches: 6. The germline V gene encodes CDR1 MNHEY and CDR2 SMNVEV (reference sequence). The CDR3 covers 16 residues. This clonotype was obtained from a man aged 40-49 years in good health. The rearrangement links TRBV27 to TRBJ2-1; 11 nucleotides agree with TRBD2. The sequenced sample was blood. The CDR3 here is CASSFSTSGNNNEQFF. As DNA, the CDR3 is TGTGCCAGCAGTTTCTCGACTAGCGGGAACAACAATGAGCAGTTCTTC.